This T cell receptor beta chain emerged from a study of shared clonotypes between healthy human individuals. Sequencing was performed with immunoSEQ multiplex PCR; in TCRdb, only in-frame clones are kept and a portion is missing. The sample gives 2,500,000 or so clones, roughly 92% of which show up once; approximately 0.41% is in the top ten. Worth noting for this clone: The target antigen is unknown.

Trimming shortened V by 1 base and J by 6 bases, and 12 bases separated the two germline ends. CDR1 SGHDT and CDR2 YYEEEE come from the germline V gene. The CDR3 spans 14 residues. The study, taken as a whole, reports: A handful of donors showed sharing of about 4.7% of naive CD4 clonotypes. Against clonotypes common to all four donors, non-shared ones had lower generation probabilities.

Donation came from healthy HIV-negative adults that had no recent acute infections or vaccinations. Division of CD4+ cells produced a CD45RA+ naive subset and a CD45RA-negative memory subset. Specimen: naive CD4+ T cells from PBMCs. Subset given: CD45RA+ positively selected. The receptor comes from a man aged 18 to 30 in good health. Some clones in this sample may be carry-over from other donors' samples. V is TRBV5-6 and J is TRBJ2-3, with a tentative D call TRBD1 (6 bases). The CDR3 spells CASSLSSGADTQYF. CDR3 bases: TGTGCCAGCAGCTTGTCATCAGGGGCGGATACGCAGTATTTT.